This is a list of T cell receptor beta chains from one sample in a study of shared T cell receptors in the human thymus. Generated by immunoSEQ multiplex PCR, the TCRdb table keeps only in-frame clones and is missing some. Of roughly 560,000 clones in the sample, around 78% were seen once. These data also formed part of another study, on human thymus T cells.

Sequences were obtained from thymocytes. The origin of the receptors is a boy less than two years old with a congenital heart defect. CDR3s include the opening cysteine and the closing phenylalanine or tryptophan. The D gene is left open where the match is weak. Clone size is given for some rows only: seen once, a few or many times, or a class if the clone is expanded.

D: -
V: TRBV10-3
J: TRBJ2-7
size: -
DNA: TGTGCCATCAGCCTCAGCGGTTCTTCAACCTACGAGCAGTACTTC
CDR3: CAISLSGSSTYEQYF

D: -
V: TRBV27
J: TRBJ2-5
size: -
DNA: TGTGCCAGAGACCGGGAGTCTGATGAGACCCAGTACTTC
CDR3: CARDRESDETQYF

D: -
V: TRBV15
J: TRBJ2-4
size: -
DNA: TGTGCCACCAGTAAGGGGGTGAGGGGGATGGAAAACATTCAGTACTTC
CDR3: CATSKGVRGMENIQYF

D: TRBD1
V: TRBV6-4
J: TRBJ1-1
size: -
DNA: TGTGCCAGCAGCCCGGGACAGGGGATTCTTCGGGGCACTGAAGCTTTCTTT
CDR3: CASSPGQGILRGTEAFF

D: TRBD1
V: TRBV15
J: TRBJ2-7
size: -
DNA: TGTGCCACCAGCAGAGTGGGCCGGGACAGGGTTGGCGAGCAGTACTTC
CDR3: CATSRVGRDRVGEQYF

D: TRBD2
V: TRBV4-3
J: TRBJ2-3
size: -
DNA: TGCGCCAGCAGCCAAGATCGTGGTAGCGGGATGGATACGCAGTATTTT
CDR3: CASSQDRGSGMDTQYF

D: -
V: TRBV7-9
J: TRBJ2-2
size: -
DNA: TGTGCCAGCACTCGGGGAGCGGGCGAGAACACCGGGGAGCTGTTTTTT
CDR3: CASTRGAGENTGELFF

D: -
V: TRBV14
J: TRBJ2-1
size: once
DNA: TGTGCCAGCAGCCCAGGGGTGAGCTACAATGAGCAGTTCTTC
CDR3: CASSPGVSYNEQFF

D: TRBD1
V: TRBV25-1
J: TRBJ2-5
size: few
DNA: TGTGCCAGCAGTCGCCGGGACAGGGGGCTCGAGACCCAGTACTTC
CDR3: CASSRRDRGLETQYF

D: TRBD1
V: TRBV29-1
J: TRBJ1-5
size: -
DNA: TGCAGCACCTCCCAGGGGGCCGAACAGCCCCAGCATTTT
CDR3: CSTSQGAEQPQHF